What follows are 23 T cell receptor beta chains derived from one specimen sequenced in a study of OX40 agonist ivuxolimab in advanced cancers. The protocol was immunoSEQ multiplex PCR, while the TCRdb copy is restricted to in-frame clones and leaves out a portion. The sample consists of roughly 67,000 clones, roughly 80% of them appearing once. This material consisted of CD4+ or CD8+ T cells sorted from blood, taken in a trial of the OX40 agonist ivuxolimab. Source of these receptors: an adult with an advanced solid tumor such as melanoma, head and neck, liver or kidney cancer.

This clone was seen more than once but under ten times. DNA of the CDR3: TGTGCCAGCAGTTTATCGATCGGGGGGGGCCCTAACGACAATGAGCAGTTCTTC. This translates into CASSLSIGGGPNDNEQFF. V and J are TRBV27 and TRBJ2-1; 8 bases map to TRBD2. Germline loops: CDR1 MNHEY, CDR2 SMNVEV (reference sequence). The length of the CDR3 is 18 residues. V lost 0 bases, J lost 5 bases, and 12 bases stayed unmatched.

The rearrangement joins TRBV13 to TRBJ2-1, with D hard to call. Germline lookup yields CDR1 PRHDT and CDR2 FYEKMQ (reference sequence). The CDR3 length is 13 residues. Trimming stripped 5 bases from V and 8 bases from J, with 13 bases between. Here the CDR3 DNA reads TGTGCCAGCAGCCCCCGGCCTCCACATGAGCAGTTCTTC. It encodes CASSPRPPHEQFF.

The chain joins TRBV19 to TRBJ2-1; D remains ambiguous. Germline V CDR1 and CDR2: LNHDA, SQIVND (reference sequence). The CDR3 runs to 13 residues. Trimming pared 5 bases from V and 10 bases from J, leaving 15 bases between. CDR3 nucleotide sequence: TGTGCCAGTAGTTCTCGGGTCTTCGTGGAGCAGTTCTTC. Translated: CASSSRVFVEQFF.

This chain connects TRBV19 to TRBJ2-3; TRBD2 agrees at 13 bases. V shed 8 bases, J shed 9 bases, and the junction held 8 bases outside the gene matches. CDR3 length: 14 residues. Germline-derived CDR1 and CDR2 are LNHDA and SQIVND (reference sequence). CDR3 amino acids: CASGRGTSGKTQYF. The CDR3 nucleotides are TGTGCCAGTGGGCGAGGGACTAGCGGGAAGACGCAGTATTTT.

The chain couples TRBV4-3 to TRBJ2-3, with D unclear. Germline CDR1 is LGHNA and CDR2 is YSLEER. CDR3 length equals 15 residues. Between the trimmed V and J ends, which lost 4 bases and 0 bases, there was a span of 11 bases. The CDR3 sequence: CASSPAVVSTDTQYF. The CDR3 DNA reads as TGCGCCAGCAGCCCCGCTGTGGTAAGCACAGATACGCAGTATTTT.

The chain is built from TRBV4-3 and TRBJ2-3, with D perhaps matching TRBD1 (6 bases). The CDR3 is 17 amino acids. Looked up from germline, CDR1 is LGHNA and CDR2 is YSLEER. The ends were cut back, 4 bases at V and 1 base at J, with 18 bases in the middle. CDR3 DNA sequence: TGCGCCAGCAGCCCGGATCAGGGGATAAGGGGCACAGATACGCAGTATTTT. Translation: CASSPDQGIRGTDTQYF.

A few counts support this clone. The chain recombines TRBV4-1 with TRBJ2-3; 7 bases are shared with TRBD2. The germline gives CDR1 MGHRA, CDR2 YSYEKL. The CDR3 spans 16 residues. J gave up 2 bases and V 4 bases, and 9 bases lay outside the gene matches. The CDR3 loop is CASSPPTGLHTDTQYF. In nucleotides, the CDR3 is TGCGCCAGCAGCCCACCCACGGGACTACACACAGATACGCAGTATTTT.

This clone was recorded a few times. V usage is TRBV6-5 and J usage is TRBJ1-6; D ambiguous. Germline loops: CDR1 MNHEY, CDR2 SVGAGI. V was pared by 4 bases and J by 9 bases, with 10 bases between. CDR3 length equals 13 residues. The CDR3 region has the DNA TGTGCCAGCAGTTCAGTTGACCTTTCACCCCTCCACTTT. It specifies CASSSVDLSPLHF.

The chain has TRBV10-3 and TRBJ1-1; D might be TRBD1 (5 bases). Germline loops: CDR1 ENHRY, CDR2 SYGVKD. Between the trimmed V and J ends, which lost 4 bases and 6 bases, there was a span of 18 bases. The CDR3 is 15 residues long. Written as DNA, the CDR3 is TGTGCCATCAGTGGAGTAATAGGGGATTCCGCTGAAGCTTTCTTT. Its protein product is CAISGVIGDSAEAFF.

The chain employs TRBV7-9 and TRBJ2-5, with 7 bases that match TRBD1. TRBJ2-7 explains the end of the DNA better; the J call may be wrong. Per the germline V gene, CDR1 is SEHNR and CDR2 is FQNEAQ (reference sequence). This CDR3 region has 19 residues. The CDR3 loop reads CASSLDRDRVNIWRIEQYF. CDR3 DNA: TGTGCCAGCAGCTTAGATCGTGACAGGGTAAATATTTGGCGGATCGAGCAGTACTTC.

This clone was observed a handful of times. The chain carries TRBV12-5 and TRBJ2-7, with TRBD1 identical over 12 bases. The CDR3 sequence is 18 residues long. The V gene end was trimmed by 2 bases and the J gene end by 3 bases; junction bases not matched to a gene: 11. Germline V gives CDR1 LGHNT, CDR2 FRNRAP. DNA of the CDR3: TGTGCTAGTGGTTTGATAGACGGGGGACAGGGGGCTTTCTACGAGCAGTACGTC. Encoded protein: CASGLIDGGQGAFYEQYV.

The CDR3 region has the DNA TGTGCCAGCAGCTCAGGATATGGGACAGTACAAGAGACCCAGTACTTC. It is translated as CASSSGYGTVQETQYF. This rearrangement joins TRBV5-4 to TRBJ2-5; 7 bases agree with TRBD1. The germline V gene encodes CDR1 SGHNT and CDR2 YYREEE (reference sequence). This CDR3 is built from 16 residues. V lost 3 bases to trimming and J lost 2 bases; unmatched junction nucleotides: 10.

The CDR3 region has the DNA TGTGCCATCAGTGAGTCGGAGGGACAGGCGGTTGGGACCCAGTACTTC. Amino acids: CAISESEGQAVGTQYF. The rearrangement uses TRBV10-3 and TRBJ2-5; 8 bases agree with TRBD1. This CDR3 comprises 16 residues. Trimming cost V 0 bases and J 7 bases; bases outside gene matches: 10. The germline gives CDR1 ENHRY, CDR2 SYGVKD.

The gene calls are TRBV5-5 and TRBJ1-2, with D hard to call. CDR1 is SGHKS and CDR2 is YYEKEE in the germline V gene (reference sequence). This CDR3 has 12 residues. With 2 bases removed from V and 8 bases from J, the gap between germline ends came to 10 bases. This CDR3 reads CASSFRTEGYTF. The CDR3 DNA follows: TGTGCCAGCAGCTTCCGGACGGAAGGCTACACCTTC.

This clone showed up just once. This chain links TRBV29-1 with TRBJ2-5; no clear D. Germline V gene lookup returns CDR1 SQVTM and CDR2 ANQGSEA. CDR3 length: 12 amino acids. V lost 4 bases, J lost 2 bases, and 8 bases lay in between. The CDR3 sequence: CSVGQRQETQYF. For the CDR3, the DNA is TGCAGCGTTGGGCAACGGCAAGAGACCCAGTACTTC.

V is TRBV28 and J is TRBJ2-2; D may be TRBD1 (5 bases). Germline CDR1 MDHEN, CDR2 SYDVKM. The CDR3 runs to 14 residues. V was clipped by 3 bases and J by 6 bases, with 11 bases between them. CDR3 amino acids: CASSFRVESGELFF. CDR3 DNA: TGTGCCAGCAGTTTCAGGGTAGAGTCCGGGGAGCTGTTTTTT.

The rearrangement uses TRBV11-1 and TRBJ1-1, with 7 bases that match TRBD1. The CDR3 runs to 15 residues. V gave up 5 bases and J gave up 4 bases; unmatched junction bases: 10. The germline gives CDR1 SGHAT, CDR2 FQDESV (reference sequence). Here the CDR3 reads CASSASGTASTEAFF. DNA of the CDR3: TGTGCCAGCAGCGCATCCGGGACAGCGTCCACTGAAGCTTTCTTT. The full variable domain, rest sourced from reference TRBV11-1 and TRBJ1-1, is EAEVAQSPRYKITEKSQAVAFWCDPISGHATLYWYRQILGQGPELLVQFQDESVVDDSQLPKDRFSAERLKGVDSTLKIQPAELGDSAMYLCASSASGTASTEAFFGQGTRLTVV.

The chain has TRBV9 and TRBJ2-5; D not resolved. In germline, CDR1 is SGDLS, CDR2 YYNGEE. The CDR3 is made up of 13 amino acids. Between the trimmed V and J ends, which lost 2 bases and 4 bases, there was a span of 9 bases. The CDR3: CASSVNMGETQYF. As DNA, the CDR3 is TGTGCCAGCAGCGTTAACATGGGAGAGACCCAGTACTTC.

This chain uses TRBV15 with TRBJ2-7, with 7 bases lining up with TRBD2. V shed 0 bases and J 1 base; nucleotides not matched to a gene: 3. This CDR3 has 15 residues. Germline V gives CDR1 LNHNV, CDR2 YYDKDF (reference sequence). DNA for the CDR3: TGTGCCACCAGCAGAGAGGCTAGCGGATCCTACGAGCAGTACTTC. It specifies CATSREASGSYEQYF.

J is TRBJ2-7 and V is TRBV6-1, with 7 nucleotides matching TRBD1. This CDR3 contains 13 residues. The J segment lost 3 bases and the V segment lost 4 bases, leaving 3 bases of the junction unmatched. Germline lookup yields CDR1 MNHNS and CDR2 SASEGT. In DNA form, the CDR3 reads TGTGCCAGCAGTGCGGGACAGCTCTACGAGCAGTACTTC. Amino acids: CASSAGQLYEQYF.

The rearrangement joins TRBV5-6 to TRBJ2-1, with a tentative D call TRBD2 (5 bases). The CDR3 is 15 residues long. Germline CDR1 is SGHDT and CDR2 is YYEEEE. V was trimmed by 2 bases and J by 0 bases, leaving 9 bases between them. Here the CDR3 DNA reads TGTGCCAGCAGCTTAGGACTTAGCTCCTACAATGAGCAGTTCTTC. The encoded protein is CASSLGLSSYNEQFF.

This sequence joins TRBV2 and TRBJ1-1; D ambiguous. From germline, CDR1 is SNHLY and CDR2 FYNNEI. The V end lost 3 bases, the J end lost 8 bases, and 7 bases lay between the germline ends. CDR3 length equals 11 residues. This CDR3 reads CASSDGQEAFF. The CDR3 nucleotides read TGTGCCAGCAGTGACGGGCAGGAAGCTTTCTTT.

The chain joins TRBV4-3 to TRBJ1-1, with TRBD1 matching 9 bases. Trimming cost V 4 bases and J 4 bases; bases outside gene matches: 7. This CDR3 region has 15 residues. Germline-derived CDR1 and CDR2 are LGHNA and YSLEER. The CDR3 coding sequence is TGCGCCAGCAGCCCGGAAGGACAGGGGTCCACTGAAGCTTTCTTT. This codes for CASSPEGQGSTEAFF.